What follows are 31 T cell receptor beta chains derived from one specimen sequenced in a study of radiotherapy plus CTLA-4 blockade in lung cancer. Only in-frame clones appear in the TCRdb table, and some are missing; sequencing was by immunoSEQ multiplex PCR. Of 30,000 to 50,000 clones listed, 75% to 80% are singletons. Sample: peripheral blood, taken from a patient treated with radiotherapy plus ipilimumab. Receptors originate from a human donor with non-small cell lung cancer that progressed on radiotherapy plus ipilimumab.

The gene calls are TRBV19 and TRBJ1-2; the D gene is possibly TRBD1 (6 bases). The CDR3 length is 14 residues. The germline V gene has CDR1 LNHDA and CDR2 SQIVND (reference sequence). V was shortened by 7 bases and J by 5 bases, with 17 bases between the two germline ends. The CDR3 region is CASKRTDIEYGYTF. The CDR3 coding sequence is TGTGCCAGTAAAAGGACAGATATAGAATATGGCTACACCTTC.

This sequence joins TRBV5-5 and TRBJ1-1, with D unclear. The CDR3 covers 14 residues. Trimming removed 3 bases at V and 1 base at J, with 10 bases between. Germline CDR1 is SGHKS and CDR2 is YYEKEE (reference sequence). CDR3 nucleotides: TGTGCCAGCAGCTACCAAGCGAGGAACACTGAAGCTTTCTTT. Translating it yields CASSYQARNTEAFF.

The rearrangement joins TRBV2 to TRBJ1-2; D remains ambiguous. The germline V gene encodes CDR1 SNHLY and CDR2 FYNNEI. This CDR3 comprises 15 residues. Trimming took 3 bases from V and 0 from J, leaving 11 bases between them. CDR3 region: CASSEEDGANYGYTF. The CDR3 bases are TGTGCCAGCAGTGAGGAGGACGGAGCTAACTATGGCTACACCTTC. Looking up the rest from reference TRBV2 and TRBJ1-2 gives the full variable domain: EPEVTQTPSHQVTQMGQEVILRCVPISNHLYFYWYRQILGQKVEFLVSFYNNEISEKSEIFDDQFSVERPDGSNFTLKIRSTKLEDSAMYFCASSEEDGANYGYTFGSGTRLTVV.

This sequence joins TRBV5-1 and TRBJ1-5; 7 bases align to TRBD1. Trimming at V came to 7 bases and at J to 2 bases, leaving 6 bases not matched to a gene. The CDR3 extends over 14 amino acids. Germline values: CDR1 SGHRS, CDR2 YFSETQ. The CDR3 nucleotides are TGCGCCAGCTCGACAGGGATTGGCAATCAGCCCCAGCATTTT. The encoded protein is CASSTGIGNQPQHF.

V gene TRBV10-2 combines with J gene TRBJ2-3, with 12 bases aligning to TRBD2. Germline V gene sequence: CDR1 WSHSY, CDR2 SAAADI. The CDR3 spans 15 residues. V shed 0 bases, J shed 5 bases, and the junction held 0 bases outside the gene matches. The CDR3 nucleotides read TGCGCCAGCAGTGAGTCGACTAGCGGGGGAGATACGCAGTATTTT. Its translation: CASSESTSGGDTQYF.

V and J are TRBV5-6 and TRBJ2-2, with D perhaps matching TRBD1 (5 bases). Germline CDR1 SGHDT, CDR2 YYEEEE. The CDR3 is 13 residues long. Between the trimmed V and J ends, which lost 4 bases and 7 bases, there was a span of 11 bases. The CDR3 DNA reads as TGTGCCAGCAGCCCAGACAGCGTCGGGGAGCTGTTTTTT. Amino acids: CASSPDSVGELFF. The whole variable domain, filled in from reference TRBV5-6 and TRBJ2-2, reads DAGVTQSPTHLIKTRGQQVTLRCSPKSGHDTVSWYQQALGQGPQFIFQYYEEEERQRGNFPDRFSGHQFPNYSSELNVNALLLGDSALYLCASSPDSVGELFFGEGSRLTVL.

The chain joins TRBV5-1 to TRBJ2-2, with D possibly being TRBD1 (6 bases). Trimming took off 4 bases at V and 6 bases at J, with 16 bases between the two ends. The CDR3 has 15 residues. Per the germline V gene, CDR1 is SGHRS and CDR2 is YFSETQ. CDR3 DNA sequence: TGCGCCAGCAGCGGTACAGGGATAAGGGCCGGGGAGCTGTTTTTT. This gives the protein CASSGTGIRAGELFF.

The rearrangement joins TRBV4-2 to TRBJ1-4; TRBD1 matches at 8 bases. This CDR3 region has 14 residues. Losses at the gene ends were 4 bases for V and 7 bases for J; bases not matched to a gene: 5. CDR1 LGHNA and CDR2 YNFKEQ come from the germline V gene. CDR3 in DNA: TGTGCCAGCAGCCGAGACAGGGGTGGTGAAAAACTGTTTTTT. This codes for CASSRDRGGEKLFF.

The chain joins TRBV2 to TRBJ1-2, with D possibly TRBD1 on 6 matching bases. Trimming removed 4 bases from V and 8 bases from J, with 14 bases in between. The germline V gene encodes CDR1 SNHLY and CDR2 FYNNEI. The CDR3 has 13 amino acids. The CDR3 loop reads CASSVYRVGGYTF. The CDR3 DNA sequence: TGTGCCAGCAGTGTATACAGGGTCGGGGGCTACACCTTC.

The table lists this clone with a count of one. CDR3 DNA sequence: TGTGCCAGCACTGGACAGCTCGAAAAACTGTTTTTT. Its protein is CASTGQLEKLFF. The chain couples TRBV6-1 to TRBJ1-4; D possibly corresponds to TRBD1 (6 bases). The V and J ends lost 7 bases and 8 bases respectively, with 11 bases between them. The CDR3 is 12 amino acids. Germline CDR1 and CDR2: MNHNS and SASEGT.

This clone was seen only a few times. The chain is built from TRBV27 and TRBJ1-4; weak D call: TRBD1 (6 bases). The ends were cut back, 4 bases at V and 3 bases at J, with 9 bases in the middle. The CDR3 is made up of 14 amino acids. Germline CDR1 is MNHEY and CDR2 is SMNVEV (reference sequence). The CDR3 here is CASSSGTPNEKLFF. In nucleotides, the CDR3 is TGTGCCAGCAGTTCCGGGACACCTAATGAAAAACTGTTTTTT.

The chain recombines TRBV15 with TRBJ2-7; TRBD1 matches at 8 bases. V shed 5 bases and J 3 bases; nucleotides not matched to a gene: 9. CDR3 length: 15 residues. Germline V gene data show CDR1 as LNHNV and CDR2 as YYDKDF (reference sequence). The CDR3 DNA follows: TGTGCCACCAGCGACCGGGACAGGATGGACTACGAGCAGTACTTC. Translated, it gives CATSDRDRMDYEQYF.

The V and J genes are TRBV5-4 and TRBJ1-2; D remains unclear. Germline V gene sequence: CDR1 SGHNT, CDR2 YYREEE (reference sequence). The length of the CDR3 is 14 residues. V was pared by 8 bases and J by 0 bases, with 14 bases between. The CDR3 nucleotides read TGTGCCAGATCCCAAGACGGAGCTAACTATGGCTACACCTTC. Translation: CARSQDGANYGYTF. Full variable domain (remainder filled in from reference TRBV5-4 and TRBJ1-2): ETGVTQSPTHLIKTRGQQVTLRCSSQSGHNTVSWYQQALGQGPQFIFQYYREEENGRGNFPPRFSGLQFPNYSSELNVNALELDDSALYLCARSQDGANYGYTFGSGTRLTVV.

With regard to this clone: The sample has other DNA sequences that encode this CDR3 too. The chain recombines TRBV27 with TRBJ1-2; the match to TRBD1 covers 11 bases. Germline CDR1 is MNHEY and CDR2 is SMNVEV (reference sequence). The CDR3 is made up of 16 amino acids. The V gene end was trimmed by 6 bases and the J gene end by 8 bases; junction bases not matched to a gene: 14. The CDR3, as DNA: TGTGCCAGCAGCCCTGGACAGGGGGCGGCATTGGCCGGCTACACCTTC. It translates to CASSPGQGAALAGYTF.

This chain joins TRBV7-8 and TRBJ2-2; 9 nucleotides line up with TRBD2. This CDR3 contains 18 residues. Germline CDR1 SGHVS, CDR2 FQNEAQ. J was trimmed by 3 bases and V by 8 bases; bases with no gene match: 16. The CDR3 reads CASRSDAVAGAHTGELFF. CDR3 DNA sequence: TGTGCCAGCCGGTCTGATGCGGTAGCGGGGGCCCACACCGGGGAGCTGTTTTTT.

The chain is built from TRBV18 and TRBJ1-5; TRBD1 agrees at 8 bases. Germline values: CDR1 KGHSH, CDR2 LQKENI. This CDR3 is built from 13 residues. Trimming removed 3 bases from V and 7 bases from J; junction bases left unmatched: 2. The CDR3 region is CASSPTGEQPQHF. In DNA, the CDR3 is TGTGCCAGCTCACCGACAGGGGAACAGCCCCAGCATTTT.

This chain joins TRBV7-6 and TRBJ1-2; D ambiguous. The CDR3 extends over 13 amino acids. With 5 bases removed from V and 8 bases from J, the gap between germline ends came to 15 bases. CDR1 is SGHVS and CDR2 is FNYEAQ in the germline V gene. CDR3 nucleotide sequence: TGTGCCAGCAGCCAAGATAGGAGGCGAGGCTACACCTTC. Translating gives CASSQDRRRGYTF. The whole variable domain, filled in from reference TRBV7-6 and TRBJ1-2, reads GAGVSQSPRYKVTKRGQDVALRCDPISGHVSLYWYRQALGQGPEFLTYFNYEAQQDKSGLPNDRFSAERPEGSISTLTIQRTEQRDSAMYRCASSQDRRRGYTFGSGTRLTVV.

This chain connects TRBV6-1 to TRBJ1-2; a weak D match, TRBD1 (5 bases). Trimming shortened V by 3 bases and J by 4 bases, and 9 bases separated the two germline ends. The CDR3 is 13 amino acids. The germline gives CDR1 MNHNS, CDR2 SASEGT. The chain's CDR3 is CASSDRVAYGYTF. The CDR3 DNA reads as TGTGCCAGCAGTGACAGGGTAGCCTATGGCTACACCTTC.

The chain uses TRBV10-1 and TRBJ2-2; D unclear. The CDR3 runs 14 residues. The germline V gene has CDR1 WNHNN and CDR2 SYGVQD (reference sequence). V was trimmed by 2 bases and J by 1 base, leaving 5 bases between them. The CDR3 DNA reads TGCGCCAGCAGTGAGCACTTGAACACCGGGGAGCTGTTTTTT. Translating it yields CASSEHLNTGELFF.

This clone was observed a few times. The rearrangement links TRBV4-2 to TRBJ1-2; 7 positions agree with TRBD1. V shed 3 bases, J shed 5 bases, and the junction held 12 bases outside the gene matches. Looked up from germline, CDR1 is LGHNA and CDR2 is YNFKEQ. CDR3 length: 16 amino acids. In DNA, the CDR3 is TGTGCCAGCAGCCAGGGTAGGACAGGTGGAGGATATGGCTACACCTTC. Its protein is CASSQGRTGGGYGYTF.

The chain employs TRBV5-1 and TRBJ2-3; D ambiguous. The CDR3 runs to 14 residues. V shed 1 base and J shed 6 bases, with 12 bases lying between them. Germline V lookup: CDR1 SGHRS, CDR2 YFSETQ. Written as DNA, the CDR3 is TGCGCCAGCAGCTTGACGCTATCGGTCGATACGCAGTATTTT. Its translation: CASSLTLSVDTQYF.

The J gene is TRBJ1-2, the V gene TRBV6-5, with D possibly being TRBD1 (6 bases). Trimming took off 4 bases at V and 8 bases at J, with 11 bases between the two ends. This CDR3 has 12 residues. Germline values: CDR1 MNHEY, CDR2 SVGAGI. The DNA of the CDR3 is TGTGCCAGCAGTTCGCCAGGGGACGGCTACACCTTC. Its translation: CASSSPGDGYTF.

The CDR3 region is CASSKALAGGRGSYEQYF. The CDR3 DNA is TGTGCCAGCAGCAAAGCACTAGCGGGGGGCCGGGGCTCCTACGAGCAGTACTTC. The chain carries TRBV21-1 and TRBJ2-7; the table's D gene call, TRBD2, was not cross checked with the DNA. TRBV21-1 is annotated as a pseudogene. This CDR3 comprises 18 residues.

The chain is built from TRBV5-5 and TRBJ1-5; D is perhaps TRBD1 (5 bases). The CDR3 contains 14 residues. Trimming removed 0 bases at V and 5 bases at J, with 9 bases between. Germline loops: CDR1 SGHKS, CDR2 YYEKEE (reference sequence). CDR3 sequence: CASSLVGGDQPQHF. CDR3 bases: TGTGCCAGCAGCTTGGTTGGGGGGGATCAGCCCCAGCATTTT.

The chain employs TRBV28 and TRBJ2-7, with 8 bases lining up with TRBD1. The germline gives CDR1 MDHEN, CDR2 SYDVKM. The J segment lost 5 bases and the V segment lost 3 bases, leaving 0 bases of the junction unmatched. CDR3 length: 12 residues. The CDR3 loop reads CASSLDRDEQYF. CDR3 DNA: TGTGCCAGCAGTTTGGACAGGGACGAGCAGTACTTC.

The chain joins TRBV19 to TRBJ2-4; 8 bases line up with TRBD1. The CDR3 extends over 18 amino acids. Trimming removed 3 bases from V and 0 bases from J; junction bases left unmatched: 10. Germline values: CDR1 LNHDA, CDR2 SQIVND (reference sequence). The CDR3 spells CASSMHQGAELAKNIQYF. The DNA of the CDR3 is TGTGCCAGTAGTATGCACCAGGGGGCGGAATTAGCCAAAAACATTCAGTACTTC.

This clone appeared a few times. The chain links TRBV18 to TRBJ2-7, with 7 nucleotides matching TRBD2. From germline, CDR1 is KGHSH and CDR2 LQKENI. There are 19 residues in the CDR3. Unmatched junction bases numbered 14, after V lost 0 bases and J lost 0 bases. The CDR3 DNA reads as TGTGCCAGCTCACCACCCTGGGACTACTCTCAAACCTCCTCCTACGAGCAGTACTTC. This codes for CASSPPWDYSQTSSYEQYF.

The rearrangement uses TRBV27 and TRBJ1-2; tentative D call: TRBD1 (6 bases). V was pared by 3 bases and J by 6 bases, with 11 bases between. Germline CDR1 and CDR2: MNHEY and SMNVEV (reference sequence). The CDR3 is made up of 13 amino acids. In DNA, the CDR3 is TGTGCCAGCAGTTTCTCGGGGGGGCATGGCTACACCTTC. It yields the protein CASSFSGGHGYTF.

The CDR3 spells CASSLGVGNTEAFF. CDR3 in DNA: TGTGCCAGCAGCTTAGGTGTCGGGAACACTGAAGCTTTCTTT. This rearrangement joins TRBV7-9 to TRBJ1-1; unclear D gene. CDR3 length: 14 residues. CDR1 SEHNR and CDR2 FQNEAQ come from the germline V gene (reference sequence). The V end lost 1 base, the J end lost 1 base, and 7 bases lay between the germline ends.

This chain links TRBV4-1 with TRBJ1-5, with a tentative D call TRBD1 (6 bases). V lost 8 bases to trimming and J lost 5 bases, with 16 bases between them. Per the germline V gene, CDR1 is MGHRA and CDR2 is YSYEKL. The length of the CDR3 is 14 residues. The CDR3 loop is CASGQGILDQPQHF. As DNA, the CDR3 is TGCGCCAGCGGGCAGGGGATTCTCGATCAGCCCCAGCATTTT.

The chain links TRBV5-5 to TRBJ2-2, with a weak D call TRBD1 (7 bases). CDR3 length: 17 amino acids. CDR1 and CDR2 (germline): SGHKS, YYEKEE (reference sequence). Trimming cost V 4 bases and J 4 bases, with 20 bases left between them. The CDR3 sequence: CASSARAGQLGTGELFF. CDR3 DNA sequence: TGTGCCAGCAGCGCTAGGGCGGGACAGTTGGGCACCGGGGAGCTGTTTTTT.